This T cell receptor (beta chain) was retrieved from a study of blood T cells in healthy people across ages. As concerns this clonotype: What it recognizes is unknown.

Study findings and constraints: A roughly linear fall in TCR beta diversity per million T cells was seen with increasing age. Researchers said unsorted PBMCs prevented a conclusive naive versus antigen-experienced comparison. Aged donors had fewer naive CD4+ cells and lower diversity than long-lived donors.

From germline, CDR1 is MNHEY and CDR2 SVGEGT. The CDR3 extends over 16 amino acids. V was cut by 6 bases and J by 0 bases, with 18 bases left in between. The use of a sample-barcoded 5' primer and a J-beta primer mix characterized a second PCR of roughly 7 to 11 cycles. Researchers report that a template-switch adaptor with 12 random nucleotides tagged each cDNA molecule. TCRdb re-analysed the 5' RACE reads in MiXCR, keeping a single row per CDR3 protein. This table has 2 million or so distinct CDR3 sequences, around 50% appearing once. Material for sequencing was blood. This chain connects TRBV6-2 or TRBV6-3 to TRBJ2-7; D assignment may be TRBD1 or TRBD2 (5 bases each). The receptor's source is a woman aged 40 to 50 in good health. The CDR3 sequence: CASSRLGRQSSYEQYF. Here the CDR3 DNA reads TGTGCCAGCAGCCGACTGGGACGGCAGAGCTCCTACGAGCAGTACTTC.